The present T cell receptor (beta chain) was sequenced within a study of post-analysis software for immune sequencing data. Study-level points and caveats: People with multiple sclerosis had a significantly lower normalized Chao1 diversity than controls did. Several TRBV segments, TRBV5-6, TRBV5-1 and TRBV20-1 among them, were found more frequent in patients than controls.

Points on this clonotype: What it binds is not known.

Incorporated into the TCR beta cDNA libraries were unique molecular identifiers, which served to reduce PCR and sequencing biases. T cells, 1 to 10 million of them, yielded roughly 0.5 million cDNA molecules. TCRdb processed the PCR reads anew with MiXCR; each CDR3 protein has one entry. The sample shows approximately 250,000 distinct CDR3 sequences, around 34% of them seen only once. Per the germline V gene, CDR1 is DFQATT and CDR2 is SNEGSKA (reference sequence). The CDR3 runs 12 residues. The chain combines TRBV20-1 with TRBJ2-4; 8 positions agree with TRBD1. The DNA end is a closer match to TRBJ2-7, so the J assignment may be wrong. Input material: blood. The TCR sequence derives from a girl aged 5-17 years with multiple sclerosis. The CDR3 nucleotides are TGCAGCCACAAACGACAGGGGTACGAGCAGTACTTC. The encoded protein is CSHKRQGYEQYF.